The T cell receptor beta chain described here comes from a study of cytomegalovirus exposure and HLA in healthy donors. The CDR3 length is 14 residues. CDR1 and CDR2 (germline): MDHEN, SYDVKM. Trimming cost V 5 bases and J 9 bases, with 17 bases left between them. The PCR made use of 60 Vbeta and 13 Jbeta primers. Using immunoSEQ multiplex PCR, the repertoire was profiled, and TCRdb retains in-frame clones only, with some absent. The table shows over 150,000 clones, with roughly 87% occurring only once. The receptor was derived from a man over 45 in good health and CMV-seronegative. The chain has TRBV28 and TRBJ2-1; D unclear. The sample comprised PBMCs. The CDR3, as DNA: TGTGCCAGCAGTCCATTTAGCATCGTCGGTGAGCAGTTCTTC. It encodes CASSPFSIVGEQFF.